Listed below are T cell receptor beta chains from one sample, sequenced in a study of spatial heterogeneity in lung cancer. One entry per CDR3 protein, called by TCRdb with MiXCR from the 5' RACE reads. Seen here are fewer than 25,000 distinct CDR3 sequences, approximately 3.3% observed once, and the top ten hold 25% to 35%. The sequencing here drew on PBMCs, taken at surgery. These receptors came from a female donor with early-stage non-small cell lung cancer. CDR3s include the opening cysteine and the closing phenylalanine or tryptophan. D genes are given only for firm matches. Only part of the rows carry a size: once, few, many, or a class if the clone is expanded.

j_gene	abundance	v_gene	d_gene	CDR3nt	CDR3aa
TRBJ2-7	many	TRBV28	.	TGTGCCAGCACCCCCCCCCCGCAGGGGGCGGGAGGGGAGCAGTACTTC	CASTPPPQGAGGEQYF
TRBJ1-5	many	TRBV6-5	.	TGTGCCAGCAGTTACGGTGGGGGTCAGCCCCAGCATTTT	CASSYGGGQPQHF
TRBJ1-1	many	TRBV7-8	.	TGTGCCAGCAGCTCCACCCGGGGGGCTGAAGCTTTCTTT	CASSSTRGAEAFF
TRBJ2-7	many	TRBV5-1	TRBD1	TGCGCCAGCAGCGGAACCGGGACAGGGGCCTACGAGCAGTACTTC	CASSGTGTGAYEQYF
TRBJ2-3	few	TRBV15	TRBD2	TGTGCCACCATCAGAGGGAGACTAGCGGAAGGCACAGATACGCAGTATTTT	CATIRGRLAEGTDTQYF
TRBJ2-3	many	TRBV7-9	TRBD2	TGTGCCAGCAGCTTAGGGGTTGCTGGGACTAGCGGGAGCATCACAGATACGCAGTATTTT	CASSLGVAGTSGSITDTQYF
TRBJ1-2	many	TRBV15	.	TGTGCCACCAGCAGAGATGGTGGGGGGCCGATCTATGGCTACACCTTC	CATSRDGGGPIYGYTF
TRBJ1-6	many	TRBV9	.	TGTGCCAGCAACGTAGGCCTGGAAGGGAATTCACCCCTCCACTTT	CASNVGLEGNSPLHF
TRBJ2-1	many	TRBV4-1	.	TGCGCCAGCAGCCCAAGCTTAGATCGGTGGGACAATGAGCAGTTCTTC	CASSPSLDRWDNEQFF
TRBJ2-1	many	TRBV29-1	TRBD1	TGCAGCGCCGAGACAGGGTTTGGCTACAATGAGCAGTTCTTC	CSAETGFGYNEQFF
TRBJ1-5	many	TRBV6-6	.	TGTGCCAGCAGGTCTGGACGGGGCGGTCAGCCCCAGCATTTT	CASRSGRGGQPQHF
TRBJ1-1	many	TRBV27	.	TGTGCCAGCAGTCTCCGGACCGGGAGCGGGAAAGCTTTCTTT	CASSLRTGSGKAFF
TRBJ2-7	many	TRBV5-1	TRBD1	TGCGCCAGCAGCCCGGACAGGGGAGATCAAAAGCAGTACTTC	CASSPDRGDQKQYF
TRBJ2-1	many	TRBV7-8	.	TGTGCCAGCAGCTTTGGGGATGAGCAGTTCTTC	CASSFGDEQFF
TRBJ1-5	many	TRBV6-1	.	TGTGCCAGCGGGGACGGGAACCGGATGCCCCAGCATTTT	CASGDGNRMPQHF
TRBJ1-4	many	TRBV7-9	.	TGTGCCAGCAGCCCTCGGCTGGATGCAACTAATGAAAAACTGTTTTTT	CASSPRLDATNEKLFF
TRBJ2-7	many	TRBV4-1	.	TGCGCCAGCAGCCAAGATTTAGAGGGCGAGCAGTACTTC	CASSQDLEGEQYF
TRBJ2-1	many	TRBV11-2	TRBD1	TGTGCCAGCAGCTCGAAGTCCGGGACAGCCACCTACAATGAGCAGTTCTTC	CASSSKSGTATYNEQFF
TRBJ1-2	many	TRBV28	.	TGTGCCAGCAGTTCCTCCGATGGCTACACCTTC	CASSSSDGYTF
TRBJ2-2	many	TRBV30	.	TGTGCCTGGAGTGTACATCGGGGAACCGGGGAGCTGTTTTTT	CAWSVHRGTGELFF
TRBJ2-7	.	TRBV30	TRBD1	TGTGCCTGGAGCGAGACAGGGGTCGAGCAGTACTTC	CAWSETGVEQYF
TRBJ2-3	many	TRBV20-1	.	TGCAGTGAGAAGGGCGGCACAGATACGCAGTATTTT	CSEKGGTDTQYF
TRBJ1-5	many	TRBV19	.	TGTGCCAGTAGCCGTTTTGTGGATCAGCCCCAGCATTTT	CASSRFVDQPQHF
TRBJ2-7	many	TRBV6-2/TRBV6-3	TRBD2	TGTGCCAGCAGTTACTTGACTAGCCGCGACGAGCAGTACTTC	CASSYLTSRDEQYF
TRBJ1-2	few	TRBV6-4	.	TGTGCCAGCAGTGCCCAGGGTATCGATGGCTACACCTTC	CASSAQGIDGYTF
TRBJ2-5	many	TRBV2	.	TGTGCCAGCAAGGAAGAGGACTTCCAAGAGACCCAGTACTTC	CASKEEDFQETQYF
TRBJ2-1	medium-sized	TRBV7-2	.	TGTGCCAGCAGCTTAATTGACATAACCTACAATGAGCAGTTCTTC	CASSLIDITYNEQFF
TRBJ2-3	many	TRBV7-8	TRBD2	TGTGCCAGCAGCTCGACTAGCGGGAGATTGGATACGCAGTATTTT	CASSSTSGRLDTQYF
TRBJ2-1	many	TRBV24-1	TRBD2	TGTGCCACCAGTGATACGGGGGGAACGGGGAGCGTTAATGAGCAGTTCTTC	CATSDTGGTGSVNEQFF
TRBJ2-1	many	TRBV11-3	TRBD2	TGTGCCAGCTCCGTAGGATCCAGCGGGAGGGCCAATGAGCAGTTCTTC	CASSVGSSGRANEQFF
TRBJ1-2	many	TRBV30	.	TGTGCCTGCCACCCCCCCGGGACACGTCTTTTTAACTATGGCTACACCTTC	CACHPPGTRLFNYGYTF
TRBJ2-3	many	TRBV20-1	.	TGCAGTGCTGCCGGGGTGGTGGTAGATACGCAGTATTTT	CSAAGVVVDTQYF
TRBJ1-6	many	TRBV18	.	TGTGCCAGCTCGGAGGGCCGCTCCTATAATTCACCCCTCCACTTT	CASSEGRSYNSPLHF
TRBJ2-5	many	TRBV15	.	TGTGCCACCAGCAGAGATGGCAGGGTTGAGACCCAGTACTTC	CATSRDGRVETQYF
TRBJ2-1	many	TRBV4-2	.	TGTGCCAGCAGCCAAGCGGGCGAGTACTACAATGAGCAGTTCTTC	CASSQAGEYYNEQFF
TRBJ2-1	medium-sized	TRBV4-1	TRBD2	TGCGCCAGCAGCCAACCTACTAGCGGGAGGGACAATGAGCAGTTCTTC	CASSQPTSGRDNEQFF
TRBJ1-2	few	TRBV6-5	TRBD1	TGTGCCAGCAGTGTACAGGGGTTGCAGGGCTACACCTTC	CASSVQGLQGYTF
TRBJ2-6	many	TRBV28	TRBD1	TGTGCCAGCCGGACAGGGTCTGGGGCCAACGTCCTGACTTTC	CASRTGSGANVLTF
TRBJ2-7	many	TRBV6-5	.	TGTGCCAGCAGTTACTCGCACAGCTACGAGCAGTACTTC	CASSYSHSYEQYF
TRBJ1-1	many	TRBV18	TRBD1	TGTGCCAGCTCACCACAGGGGGCAGGGACTGAAGCTTTCTTT	CASSPQGAGTEAFF
TRBJ2-3	.	TRBV7-9	.	TGTGCCAGCAGCCCACGAGCCGGGGGCCGAGCAGATACGCAGTATTTT	CASSPRAGGRADTQYF
TRBJ1-1	many	TRBV7-2	.	TGTGCCAGCAGCTTAAGGAGACAGGCTGAAGCTTTCTTT	CASSLRRQAEAFF
TRBJ2-7	many	TRBV28	TRBD2	TGTGCCAGCAGTCCCTGGGGGGGAGAAGGCTACGAGCAGTACTTC	CASSPWGGEGYEQYF
TRBJ2-5	many	TRBV30	TRBD2	TGTGCCTGGAGTGTCCTAGCGGGAGCCAGAGAGACCCAGTACTTC	CAWSVLAGARETQYF
TRBJ2-1	many	TRBV2	TRBD2	TGTGCCAGCAGTGAGACTAGCGGGAGGGCCAATGAGCAGTTCTTC	CASSETSGRANEQFF
TRBJ1-4	few	TRBV24-1	TRBD1	TGTGCCACCAGTGACCCCCCGGCAGGGGGGGGAGGAGAAAAACTGTTTTTT	CATSDPPAGGGGEKLFF
TRBJ2-7	many	TRBV2	.	TGTGCCAGCAGATTAGCCAACGAGCAGTACTTC	CASRLANEQYF
TRBJ1-3	many	TRBV7-9	TRBD1	TGTGCCAGCAGCCCCGGACAGGGGCGGGAAGGAAACACCATATATTTT	CASSPGQGREGNTIYF